This T cell receptor (beta chain) was documented in a study of cytomegalovirus exposure and HLA in healthy donors. Study conclusions and caveats: Previously analyzed data showed that most TCR beta V segments were productive at a frequency of about 90% or about 30%.

With 60 Vbeta and 13 Jbeta primers, the PCR was carried out. The repertoire was sequenced with immunoSEQ multiplex PCR; TCRdb's copy has only in-frame clones and lacks some. The sample lists some 170,000 clones; roughly four fifths were seen once. As to this clone: What it binds is unknown.

V lost 4 bases to trimming and J lost 3 bases, with 3 bases between them. The germline V gene encodes CDR1 SGHAT and CDR2 FQNNGV. The CDR3 totals 12 residues. The source material was PBMCs. The chain couples TRBV11-2 to TRBJ2-2; no clear D gene. The source of this sequence is a man aged 45-65 years in good health and CMV-seropositive. CDR3: CASSSDTGELFF. CDR3 in DNA: TGTGCCAGCAGCTCCGACACCGGGGAGCTGTTTTTT.